The rows below give T cell receptor beta chains drawn from one sample of a study of cytomegalovirus exposure and HLA in healthy donors. Assay: immunoSEQ multiplex PCR; the TCRdb copy retains only in-frame clones and omits some. The sample lists roughly 100,000 clones, roughly three quarters seen once, with 6% to 8.5% in the top ten. The sequencing input was PBMCs. The origin of the receptors is a female donor in good health and CMV-seronegative. Both conserved end residues are trimmed from each CDR3.

>TRBJ2-7|TRBV6-5
ASSYGRGGEQY
>TRBJ2-1|TRBV27
ASSFGEGYEQF
>TRBJ2-5|TRBV5-6
ASSFRGQRETQY
>TRBJ2-3|TRBV13
ASSLEAGPDTQY
>TRBJ1-5|TRBV6-5
ATRRGFGNQPQH
>TRBJ1-4|TRBV5-6
ASSLLRGGGLEKLF
>TRBJ2-7|TRBV5-6
ASSSGTGLSYEQY
>TRBJ1-2|TRBV19
ASSAGQGAGGYT
>TRBJ2-2|TRBV2
ASSEGTGVRGELF
>TRBJ2-2|TRBV7-2
ASSLGLALRRAELF
>TRBJ2-1|TRBV6-1
ASNRLAGGNEQF
>TRBJ1-1|TRBV27
ASIRRGQGFFTEAF
>TRBJ2-3|TRBV6-5
ASSATGPGAQY
>TRBJ2-3|TRBV19
ASRYGTVSTDTQY
>TRBJ1-2|TRBV5-6
ASSSDKEIPGYT
>TRBJ1-1|TRBV7-3
ASSLSGGQTEAF
>TRBJ2-6|TRBV15
ATSRANLFLMAGANVLT